The 8 T cell receptor beta chains below come from one sample, sequenced in a study of neoadjuvant anti-PD-1 for oral cavity cancer. Libraries were prepared by immunoSEQ multiplex PCR; TCRdb keeps only in-frame clonotypes and omits some of them. The sample has about 68,000 clones; around 83% are singletons. Time point: after neoadjuvant nivolumab, at surgical resection. The sequencing used PBMCs, collected after nivolumab (anti-PD-1) treatment. The receptor set was obtained from a person between 40 and 79 years old with oral cavity squamous cell carcinoma.

The chain joins TRBV28 to TRBJ2-1; D remains unclear. Germline CDR1 is MDHEN and CDR2 is SYDVKM. The germline V and J ends were trimmed by 2 bases and 6 bases, with 2 bases remaining between them. The CDR3 is 11 amino acids. The CDR3 sequence: CASSLVNEQFF. In nucleotides, the CDR3 is TGTGCCAGCAGTTTAGTCAATGAGCAGTTCTTC.

J is TRBJ1-4 and V is TRBV5-1; D ambiguous. The CDR3 covers 11 residues. Germline V lookup: CDR1 SGHRS, CDR2 YFSETQ. V lost 5 bases to trimming and J lost 9 bases, with 8 bases between them. The CDR3 region is CASSLTQKLFF. CDR3 sequence (DNA): TGCGCCAGCAGTCTTACTCAAAAACTGTTTTTT.

The chain couples TRBV5-1 to TRBJ2-3, with 12 positions matching TRBD2. J was trimmed by 0 bases and V by 7 bases; bases with no gene match: 6. CDR1 is SGHRS, CDR2 YFSETQ, per germline. The CDR3 sequence is 16 residues long. CDR3: CASRTSGTPSTDTQYF. For the CDR3, the DNA is TGCGCCAGCCGGACTAGCGGGACCCCTAGCACAGATACGCAGTATTTT. Looking up the rest from reference TRBV5-1 and TRBJ2-3 gives the full variable domain: KAGVTQTPRYLIKTRGQQVTLSCSPISGHRSVSWYQQTPGQGLQFLFEYFSETQRNKGNFPGRFSGRQFSNSRSEMNVSTLELGDSALYLCASRTSGTPSTDTQYFGPGTRLTVL.

The chain joins TRBV28 to TRBJ1-5; 8 bases match TRBD1. Trimming removed 4 bases from V and 0 bases from J; junction bases left unmatched: 14. The CDR3 is 19 amino acids. Germline CDR1 MDHEN, CDR2 SYDVKM. CDR3 bases: TGTGCCAGCAGTTCTTACAATAGACAGGGGAGTTATAGCAATCAGCCCCAGCATTTT. Protein product: CASSSYNRQGSYSNQPQHF.

The chain recombines TRBV7-8 with TRBJ1-1; D may be TRBD1 (6 bases). The CDR3 is 13 residues long. Germline-derived CDR1 and CDR2 are SGHVS and FQNEAQ. Trimming removed 5 bases at V and 5 bases at J, with 12 bases between. The CDR3 protein is CASSAQGRTEAFF. The CDR3 DNA sequence: TGTGCCAGCAGCGCTCAGGGGCGGACTGAAGCTTTCTTT.

This rearrangement joins TRBV5-1 to TRBJ2-1, with 8 bases aligning to TRBD2. The CDR3 consists of 16 residues. With V trimmed by 4 bases and J by 9 bases, 15 bases remained unmatched. Germline V CDR1 and CDR2: SGHRS, YFSETQ. The CDR3 sequence is CASSRLGSGSSFEQFF. CDR3 DNA sequence: TGCGCCAGCAGCCGCCTGGGGAGCGGGAGCTCGTTTGAGCAGTTCTTC.

The chain combines TRBV6-5 with TRBJ2-7, with D possibly called TRBD1 or TRBD2 (5 bases each). The germline V gene has CDR1 MNHEY and CDR2 SVGAGI. Trimming removed 8 bases from V and 5 bases from J, with 16 bases in between. CDR3 length: 13 amino acids. The CDR3 is CASRGTYWDEQYF. CDR3 nucleotide sequence: TGTGCCAGCCGTGGGACGTACTGGGACGAGCAGTACTTC.

This chain connects TRBV7-9 to TRBJ2-7, with D possibly matching TRBD2 (5 bases). Trimming cost V 0 bases and J 3 bases, with 12 bases left between them. The CDR3 has 15 residues. CDR1 is SEHNR, CDR2 FQNEAQ, per germline (reference sequence). CDR3 sequence reads: CASSLARGGDYEQYF. CDR3 sequence (DNA): TGTGCCAGCAGCTTAGCGAGAGGAGGAGACTACGAGCAGTACTTC.